These 20 T cell receptor beta chains were all obtained from the same sample, sequenced in a study of blood T cell repertoires in COVID-19 (dated by TCRdb to the early 2020s). Libraries were prepared through the immunoSEQ multiplex PCR assay. Held by TCRdb, this immuneACCESS table contains in-frame sequences only and omits some clones. Under half of the omission traces to an unresolved V gene where checked; the cause of the rest is unknown. The sample profile shows under 110,000 clones; about 85% of them were found once. Clones ranked in the top ten supply around 2% of the sample. The material sequenced was peripheral blood. The receptors shown here come from a woman between 65 and 79 years old with active or convalescent COVID-19.

This clone appeared a single time. The chain joins TRBV5-1 to TRBJ2-5; a weak D match, TRBD2 (6 bases). Germline assignment: CDR1 SGHRS and CDR2 YFSETQ. The CDR3 extends over 16 amino acids. Trimming stripped 0 bases from V and 1 base from J, with 13 bases between. CDR3 region: CASSLVGGTTQETQYF. The CDR3, as DNA: TGCGCCAGCAGCTTGGTGGGCGGGACCACCCAAGAGACCCAGTACTTC. The full variable domain, in which reference TRBV5-1 and TRBJ2-5 provide the parts outside the CDR3, is KAGVTQTPRYLIKTRGQQVTLSCSPISGHRSVSWYQQTPGQGLQFLFEYFSETQRNKGNFPGRFSGRQFSNSRSEMNVSTLELGDSALYLCASSLVGGTTQETQYFGPGTRLLVL.

The V and J genes are TRBV28 and TRBJ1-2, with a tentative D call TRBD1 (6 bases). V lost 6 bases and J lost 0, with 17 bases in between. The CDR3 spans 16 residues. Germline V gene lookup returns CDR1 MDHEN and CDR2 SYDVKM. The CDR3 DNA reads as TGTGCCAGCAGGCGGGGGGGGGCGGCGGCTAACTATGGCTACACCTTC. Translation gives CASRRGGAAANYGYTF.

In nucleotides, the CDR3 is TGTGCCAGTAGTCAGGGGCAGAGGGGCAATCAGCCCCAGCATTTT. Translation: CASSQGQRGNQPQHF. The rearrangement links TRBV19 to TRBJ1-5; maybe TRBD1 (6 bases). The V end was cut by 5 bases, the J end by 2 bases, with 13 bases between. CDR3 length equals 15 residues. Germline V CDR1 and CDR2: LNHDA, SQIVND (reference sequence).

The chain recombines TRBV21-1 with TRBJ2-1; TRBD1 reflects the table's D call only, with no check against the DNA. TRBV21-1 is shown as a pseudogene. The CDR3 is made up of 15 amino acids. The CDR3 spells CASSKALSGGHEQFF. The CDR3 DNA follows: TGTGCCAGCAGCAAAGCTTTGTCAGGGGGTCATGAGCAGTTCTTC.

J is TRBJ2-1 and V is TRBV7-2; D is ambiguous. The CDR3 extends over 14 amino acids. V lost 5 bases and J 6 bases, leaving 14 bases between the germline ends. Germline V gene sequence: CDR1 SGHTA, CDR2 FQGNSA. CDR3 loop: CASSPSHPGNEQFF. The CDR3 DNA reads as TGTGCCAGCAGCCCGTCCCATCCGGGCAATGAGCAGTTCTTC.

V is TRBV5-1 and J is TRBJ1-2; the D gene is possibly TRBD1 (5 bases). In germline, CDR1 is SGHRS, CDR2 YFSETQ. The V gene lost 4 bases and the J gene lost 8 bases, with 18 bases spanning the gap. The CDR3 totals 14 residues. The CDR3 DNA reads as TGCGCCAGCAGCCCGGACAATTCCCTCCCAGGCTACACCTTC. Residues: CASSPDNSLPGYTF.

The gene calls are TRBV15 and TRBJ1-2; no reliable D call. This CDR3 is 14 amino acids long. Germline V gene data show CDR1 as LNHNV and CDR2 as YYDKDF (reference sequence). Trimming took off 1 base at V and 0 bases at J, with 6 bases between the two ends. The chain's CDR3 is CATSRVGANYGYTF. The CDR3 DNA sequence: TGTGCCACCAGCAGAGTCGGAGCTAACTATGGCTACACCTTC.

The chain joins TRBV9 to TRBJ2-5; 10 bases are a match to TRBD2. There are 18 residues in the CDR3. V lost 2 bases to trimming and J lost 2 bases; unmatched junction nucleotides: 12. Germline V gene sequence: CDR1 SGDLS, CDR2 YYNGEE. CDR3 protein: CASSVGSGAGGLQETQYF. In DNA, the CDR3 is TGTGCCAGCAGCGTGGGCAGTGGAGCGGGAGGGTTACAAGAGACCCAGTACTTC.

This clone was recorded only once. In the same sample, other DNA sequences code for this CDR3. The V and J genes are TRBV7-2 and TRBJ1-1; the D is unclear. Trimming removed 5 bases from V and 1 base from J, with 8 bases in between. Germline CDR1 SGHTA, CDR2 FQGNSA. This CDR3 comprises 13 residues. For the CDR3, the DNA is TGTGCCAGCAGCCTGCAGGAGAACACTGAAGCTTTCTTT. It translates to CASSLQENTEAFF.

This chain links TRBV6-2 or TRBV6-3 with TRBJ2-3, with 12 bases identical to TRBD2. This CDR3 is 18 amino acids long. Germline V gives CDR1 MNHEY, CDR2 SVGEGT. With 4 bases clipped from V and 2 bases from J, the junction kept 10 bases outside the gene matches. The chain's CDR3 is CASSFLRTSGDTTDTQYF. In DNA, the CDR3 is TGTGCCAGCAGTTTCCTGAGGACTAGCGGGGACACCACAGATACGCAGTATTTT.

DNA for the CDR3: TGTGCCAGTAGTTTGGACAGGGGAGAGACCCAGTACTTC. This encodes CASSLDRGETQYF. V usage is TRBV19 and J usage is TRBJ2-5, with TRBD1 matching over 9 bases. The CDR3 runs to 13 residues. Germline trimming cut 5 bases from V and 4 bases from J; bases unmatched to any gene: 2. Per germline, CDR1 LNHDA and CDR2 SQIVND (reference sequence).

The rearrangement links TRBV5-1 to TRBJ2-1; the D gene is possibly TRBD1 (5 bases). The ends were cut back, 4 bases at V and 5 bases at J, with 10 bases in the middle. This CDR3 comprises 13 residues. CDR1 and CDR2 from the germline V gene are SGHRS and YFSETQ. The CDR3 DNA follows: TGCGCCAGCAGCCACGGACAAAACAATGAGCAGTTCTTC. Translating gives CASSHGQNNEQFF.

The rearrangement joins TRBV28 to TRBJ1-1, with D perhaps TRBD1 (6 bases). This CDR3 has 15 residues. Germline V lookup: CDR1 MDHEN, CDR2 SYDVKM. Trimming cost V 6 bases and J 6 bases, with 20 bases left between them. CDR3 DNA: TGTGCCAGCAGCCGTAGGGGGGGCTCTGACCCTGAAGCTTTCTTT. Its translation is CASSRRGGSDPEAFF.

The chain links TRBV9 to TRBJ2-3, with TRBD2 matching 8 bases. The ends lost 2 bases at V and 1 base at J; junction bases unmatched: 6. The CDR3 is made up of 16 amino acids. Germline V gene data show CDR1 as SGDLS and CDR2 as YYNGEE. The CDR3 here is CASSVGLGIGTDTQYF. In DNA form, the CDR3 reads TGTGCCAGCAGCGTGGGACTAGGGATCGGCACAGATACGCAGTATTTT.

V and J are TRBV5-4 and TRBJ2-7, with a tentative D call TRBD1 (5 bases). There are 15 residues in the CDR3. CDR1 and CDR2 (germline): SGHNT, YYREEE (reference sequence). V lost 2 bases and J lost 6, with 18 bases in between. The chain's CDR3 is CASSFGQGRSTEQYF. The CDR3, as DNA: TGTGCCAGCAGCTTTGGTCAGGGAAGGTCAACCGAGCAGTACTTC.

This chain joins TRBV4-3 and TRBJ2-3; D gene unclear. CDR1 and CDR2 (germline): LGHNA, YSLEER. The CDR3 consists of 13 residues. Trimming left V 2 bases short and J 5 bases short, with 8 bases between. The CDR3 bases are TGCGCCAGCAGCCAACTCCTTGTAGATACGCAGTATTTT. Translating gives CASSQLLVDTQYF.

This rearrangement joins TRBV5-4 to TRBJ1-1; the D is unclear. Germline V CDR1 and CDR2: SGHNT, YYREEE (reference sequence). V was pared by 4 bases and J by 1 base, with 14 bases between. This CDR3 spans 15 amino acids. The CDR3 reads CASSRRGGQNTEAFF. CDR3 coding DNA: TGTGCCAGCAGCCGGAGAGGAGGCCAGAACACTGAAGCTTTCTTT.

This chain links TRBV7-6 with TRBJ2-7; weak D call: TRBD2 (6 bases). Looked up from germline, CDR1 is SGHVS and CDR2 is FNYEAQ. The CDR3 is 13 residues long. V lost 5 bases and J 5 bases, leaving 13 bases between the germline ends. CDR3 loop: CASSPAGPDEQYF. As DNA, the CDR3 is TGTGCCAGCAGCCCCGCGGGGCCTGACGAGCAGTACTTC.

The rearrangement joins TRBV19 to TRBJ2-1; D is perhaps TRBD2 (5 bases). V shed 3 bases and J shed 6 bases, with 15 bases lying between them. The CDR3 is 15 amino acids. Germline CDR1 reads LNHDA; CDR2 reads SQIVND (reference sequence). CDR3 DNA sequence: TGTGCCAGTAGTATTGGCCGGCCGGGGTCCAATGAGCAGTTCTTC. Protein product: CASSIGRPGSNEQFF.

The V call is TRBV28, the J call TRBJ1-3; no clear D. The germline V and J ends were trimmed by 7 bases and 4 bases, with 17 bases remaining between them. CDR1 and CDR2 (germline): MDHEN, SYDVKM. This CDR3 comprises 15 residues. In DNA, the CDR3 is TGTGCCAGCAACTGGGGAGGCGATAGGGGAAACACCATATATTTT. Amino acid sequence: CASNWGGDRGNTIYF.